This T cell receptor beta chain derives from a study of cytomegalovirus exposure and HLA in healthy donors. The PCR used 60 Vbeta and 13 Jbeta primers. Measured with immunoSEQ multiplex PCR; TCRdb has only the in-frame clones, and not every one. This table holds roughly 43,000 clones, about 80% found once. This clonotype was sampled from a man under 40 in good health and CMV-seronegative. The source material was PBMCs.

Here the CDR3 reads CASSWTSGGGQNEQFF. The CDR3 nucleotides are TGCGCCAGCAGCTGGACTAGCGGGGGTGGCCAAAATGAGCAGTTCTTC. This chain links TRBV5-1 with TRBJ2-1; the match to TRBD2 covers 13 bases. J lost 7 bases, V lost 3 bases, and 7 bases had no gene match. The CDR3 sequence is 16 residues long. Germline V gene lookup returns CDR1 SGHRS and CDR2 YFSETQ.